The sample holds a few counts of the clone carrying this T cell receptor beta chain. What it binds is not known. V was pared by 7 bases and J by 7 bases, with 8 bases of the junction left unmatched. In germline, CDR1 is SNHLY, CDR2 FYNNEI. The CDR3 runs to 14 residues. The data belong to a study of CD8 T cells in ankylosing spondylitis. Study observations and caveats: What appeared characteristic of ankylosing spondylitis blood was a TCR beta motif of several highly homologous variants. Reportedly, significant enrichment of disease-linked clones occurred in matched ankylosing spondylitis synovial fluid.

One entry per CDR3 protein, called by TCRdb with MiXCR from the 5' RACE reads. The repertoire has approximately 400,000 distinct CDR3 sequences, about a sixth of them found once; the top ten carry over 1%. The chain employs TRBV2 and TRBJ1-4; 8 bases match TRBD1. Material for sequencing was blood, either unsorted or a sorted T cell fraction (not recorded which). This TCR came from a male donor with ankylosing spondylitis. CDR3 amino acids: CASNSRDRIEKLFF. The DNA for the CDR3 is TGTGCCAGCAATTCGCGGGACAGGATTGAAAAACTGTTTTTT.